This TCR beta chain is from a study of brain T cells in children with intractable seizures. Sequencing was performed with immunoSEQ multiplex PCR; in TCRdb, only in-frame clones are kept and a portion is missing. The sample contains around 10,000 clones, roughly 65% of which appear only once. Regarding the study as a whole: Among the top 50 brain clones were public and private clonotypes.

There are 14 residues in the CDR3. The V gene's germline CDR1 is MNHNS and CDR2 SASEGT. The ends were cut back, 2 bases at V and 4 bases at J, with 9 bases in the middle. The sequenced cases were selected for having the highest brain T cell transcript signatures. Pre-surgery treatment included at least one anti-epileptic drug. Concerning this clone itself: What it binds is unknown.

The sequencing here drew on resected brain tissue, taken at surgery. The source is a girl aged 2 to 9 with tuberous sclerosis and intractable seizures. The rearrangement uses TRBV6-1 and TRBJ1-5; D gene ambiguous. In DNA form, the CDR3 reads TGTGCCAGCAGTGAACCTGCGGCTAATCAGCCCCAGCATTTT. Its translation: CASSEPAANQPQHF.